This T cell receptor beta chain was captured by sequencing in a study of blood T cell repertoires in COVID-19. Study-level background: Both acute and convalescent COVID-19 samples were obtained from the United States, Italy and Spain. PBMCs, B-cell-depleted T cells, or T cells provided the cDNA or gDNA that made up the material.

As originally analysed: Amplification from reference gene primers served as the basis for estimated nucleated cell counts. Libraries were prepared by immunoSEQ multiplex PCR; TCRdb keeps only in-frame clonotypes and omits some of them. That table is the source of V, J and clone size, and D and trimming were worked out from the DNA. This table holds around 180,000 clones, approximately 90% found once. This CDR3 region has 18 residues. Trimming cost V 4 bases and J 4 bases, with 21 bases left between them. CDR1 and CDR2 from the germline V gene are SGDLS and YYNGEE. The sample comprised peripheral blood. The TCR was taken from a human donor in a cohort sampled during active COVID-19. The rearrangement links TRBV9 to TRBJ2-6; the D gene is possibly TRBD2 (6 bases). The CDR3 loop reads CASSPTLRERYGANVLTF. CDR3 sequence (DNA): TGTGCCAGCAGCCCCACCCTCCGGGAGCGCTACGGGGCCAACGTCCTGACTTTC.